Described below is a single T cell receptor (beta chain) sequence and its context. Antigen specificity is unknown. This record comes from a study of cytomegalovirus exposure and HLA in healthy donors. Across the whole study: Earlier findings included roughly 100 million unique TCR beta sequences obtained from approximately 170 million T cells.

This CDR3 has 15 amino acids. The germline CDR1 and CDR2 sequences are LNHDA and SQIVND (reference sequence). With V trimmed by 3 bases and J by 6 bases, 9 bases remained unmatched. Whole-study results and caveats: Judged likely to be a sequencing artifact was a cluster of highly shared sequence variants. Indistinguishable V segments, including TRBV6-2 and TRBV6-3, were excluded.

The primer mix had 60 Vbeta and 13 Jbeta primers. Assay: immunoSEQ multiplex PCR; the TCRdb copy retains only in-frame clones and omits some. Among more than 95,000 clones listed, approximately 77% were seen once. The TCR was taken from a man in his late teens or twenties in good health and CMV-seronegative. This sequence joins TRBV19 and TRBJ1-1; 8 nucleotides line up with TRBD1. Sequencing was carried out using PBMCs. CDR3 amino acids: CASSIQQGVTAEAFF. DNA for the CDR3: TGTGCCAGTAGTATCCAACAGGGGGTTACGGCTGAAGCTTTCTTT.